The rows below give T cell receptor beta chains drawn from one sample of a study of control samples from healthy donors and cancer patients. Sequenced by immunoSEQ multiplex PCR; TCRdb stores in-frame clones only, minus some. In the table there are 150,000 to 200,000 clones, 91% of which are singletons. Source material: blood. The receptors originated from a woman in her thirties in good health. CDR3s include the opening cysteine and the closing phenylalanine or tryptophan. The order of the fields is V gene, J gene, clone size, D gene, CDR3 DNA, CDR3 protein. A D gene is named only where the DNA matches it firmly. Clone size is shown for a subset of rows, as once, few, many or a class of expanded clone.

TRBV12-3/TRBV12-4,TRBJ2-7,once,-,TGTGCCAGCAGTGAGACAGGTTCCTACGAGCAGTACTTC,CASSETGSYEQYF
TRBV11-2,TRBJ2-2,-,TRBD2,TGTGCCAGCGAACCACAATTGGGGGAGGGCGGGGAGCTGTTTTTT,CASEPQLGEGGELFF
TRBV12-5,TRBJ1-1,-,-,TGTGCTAGTGGTTTGGACATGGACTTCGCTGAAGCTTTCTTT,CASGLDMDFAEAFF
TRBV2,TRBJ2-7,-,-,TGTGCCAGCATGGGAGCGTACGAGCAGTACTTC,CASMGAYEQYF
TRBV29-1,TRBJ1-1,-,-,TGCAGCGGTCGAATACAGGGAATGGACACTGAAGCTTTCTTT,CSGRIQGMDTEAFF
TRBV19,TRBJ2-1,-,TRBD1,TGTGCCAGTAGGGGGACAGGGTCCTACAATGAGCAGTTCTTC,CASRGTGSYNEQFF
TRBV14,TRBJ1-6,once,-,TGTGCCAGCAGCCAAGGGAGGGGAAGCTATAATTCACCCCTCCACTTT,CASSQGRGSYNSPLHF
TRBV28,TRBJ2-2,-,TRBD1,TGTGCCAGCAGGCGACCGGGACAGGGGTCCACCGGGGAGCTGTTTTTT,CASRRPGQGSTGELFF
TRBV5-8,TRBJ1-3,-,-,TGTGCCAGCAGCTCCAGGGGCTCTGGAAACACCATATATTTT,CASSSRGSGNTIYF
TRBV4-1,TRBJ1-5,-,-,TGCGCCAGCAGCCAAGATCGGGGCGCGAGCAATCAGCCCCAGCATTTT,CASSQDRGASNQPQHF
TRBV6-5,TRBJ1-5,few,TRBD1,TGTGCCAGCAGGGGACAGGAAGATAGCAATCAGCCCCAGCATTTT,CASRGQEDSNQPQHF
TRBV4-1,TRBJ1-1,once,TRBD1,TGCGCCAGCAGCCAAGATGGGGTTTTGGACAGGGGGAACACTGAAGCTTTCTTT,CASSQDGVLDRGNTEAFF
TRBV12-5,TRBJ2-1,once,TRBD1,TGTGCTAGTGGTCTTCCCCCGGGACAGGGCGTCTACAATGAGCAGTTCTTC,CASGLPPGQGVYNEQFF
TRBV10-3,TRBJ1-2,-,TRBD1,TGTGCCATCAGGGAGGGACAGGGTTATGATGGCTACACCTTC,CAIREGQGYDGYTF
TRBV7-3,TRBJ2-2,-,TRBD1,TGTGCCAGCAGCGCTCGACAGGGGAACACCGGGGAGCTGTTTTTT,CASSARQGNTGELFF
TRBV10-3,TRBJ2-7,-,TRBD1,TGTGCCATCAGTGGTCGGGGGACAGGAACCTACGAGCAGTACTTC,CAISGRGTGTYEQYF
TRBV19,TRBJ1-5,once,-,TGTGCCAGTAGTATAGTGGCGGGGAGAACCCAGCATTTT,CASSIVAGRTQHF
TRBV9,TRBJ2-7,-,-,TGTGCCAGCAGCGTGGCCGGCACAGTCGAGCAGTACTTC,CASSVAGTVEQYF
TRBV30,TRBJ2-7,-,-,TGTGCCTGGAGTATCGGCAGATTCTACGAGCAGTACTTC,CAWSIGRFYEQYF
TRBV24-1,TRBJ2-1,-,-,TGTGCCACCAGTGATTTGAATGAGCAGTTCTTC,CATSDLNEQFF
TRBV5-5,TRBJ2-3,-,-,TGTGCCAGCAGCCGGACAGATAGCACAGATACGCAGTATTTT,CASSRTDSTDTQYF
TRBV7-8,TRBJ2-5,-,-,TGTGCCAGCAGCTTAGACAGGATTGGAGAGACCCAGTACTTC,CASSLDRIGETQYF
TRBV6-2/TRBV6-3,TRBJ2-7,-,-,TGTGCCAGCAGTTACTCGAGTCAGTCCACCTACGAGCAGTACTTC,CASSYSSQSTYEQYF